A single sample is the source of the 25 T cell receptor beta chains below, sequenced in a study of blood T cell repertoires in COVID-19 (dated by TCRdb to about 2020). To prepare the library, the immunoSEQ multiplex PCR assay was applied. Drawn from immuneACCESS, this table holds only the in-frame rearrangements with V and J called that TCRdb kept. Clones are partly lost; checked studies trace under half to an unresolved V gene and leave the rest unexplained. The sample table holds 100,000 or so clones, of which about 83% were seen once. Roughly 2% of the sample lies in the top ten. Specimen: peripheral blood. These receptors all stem from a man aged 65 to 79 with active or convalescent COVID-19.

The chain recombines TRBV24-1 with TRBJ2-5; 9 nucleotides line up with TRBD2. V was pared by 4 bases and J by 4 bases, with 9 bases of the junction left unmatched. CDR1 is KGHDR, CDR2 SFDVKD, per germline. This CDR3 spans 16 amino acids. For the CDR3, the DNA is TGTGCCACCAGTGACCAGCGGGGGGCCTTTTTAGAGACCCAGTACTTC. Encoded protein: CATSDQRGAFLETQYF.

The chain combines TRBV19 with TRBJ1-2, with unresolved D. Trimming cost V 3 bases and J 4 bases, with 15 bases left between them. Germline CDR1 LNHDA, CDR2 SQIVND (reference sequence). This CDR3 is built from 15 residues. CDR3 DNA sequence: TGTGCCAGTAGTATCGGCACCCTAGGTAGCTATGGCTACACCTTC. This sequence encodes CASSIGTLGSYGYTF.

The V and J genes are TRBV29-1 and TRBJ2-1; the D gene is possibly TRBD2 (6 bases). Trimming shortened V by 7 bases and J by 0 bases, and 13 bases separated the two germline ends. This CDR3 is built from 14 residues. Germline CDR1 is SQVTM and CDR2 is ANQGSEA. DNA for the CDR3: TGCAGCGCCGCGCGGGGAAGCTCCTACAATGAGCAGTTCTTC. It is translated as CSAARGSSYNEQFF.

The chain joins TRBV6-2 or TRBV6-3 to TRBJ2-3; 11 positions match TRBD2. The V gene end was trimmed by 5 bases and the J gene end by 2 bases; junction bases not matched to a gene: 9. This CDR3 has 17 residues. The germline V gene has CDR1 MNHEY and CDR2 SVGEGT. The CDR3 DNA follows: TGTGCCAGCAGTCGTGAGACTAGCGGGGCACTCACAGATACGCAGTATTTT. It codes for CASSRETSGALTDTQYF.

CDR3 residues: CASSVGGQGNSPLHF. As DNA, the CDR3 is TGTGCCAGCAGCGTAGGGGGACAGGGAAATTCACCCCTCCACTTT. This sequence joins TRBV9 and TRBJ1-6, with 9 bases lining up with TRBD1. Germline V lookup: CDR1 SGDLS, CDR2 YYNGEE. Trimming removed 0 bases from V and 7 bases from J; junction bases left unmatched: 2. This CDR3 has 15 residues.

The chain links TRBV6-1 to TRBJ2-5; TRBD2 is a possible D gene (5 bases). V lost 3 bases and J lost 1, with 12 bases in between. CDR3 length: 15 residues. Germline V gives CDR1 MNHNS, CDR2 SASEGT. The CDR3 DNA reads TGTGCCAGCAGTGAGGGCGGCAGCGGCCAAGAGACCCAGTACTTC. Amino acids: CASSEGGSGQETQYF.

The chain links TRBV7-2 to TRBJ2-2, with a weak D call TRBD2 (6 bases). This CDR3 is 14 amino acids long. CDR1 is SGHTA, CDR2 FQGNSA, per germline. The germline V and J ends were trimmed by 3 bases and 7 bases, with 12 bases remaining between them. In nucleotides, the CDR3 is TGTGCCAGCAGCTTCGGGGGTTCCGGCGGGGAGCTGTTTTTT. Translated: CASSFGGSGGELFF.

The V call is TRBV18, the J call TRBJ2-3, with 8 bases fitting TRBD2. The CDR3 has 16 amino acids. Germline CDR1 KGHSH, CDR2 LQKENI. V gave up 3 bases and J gave up 0 bases; unmatched junction bases: 5. Here the CDR3 reads CASSPRGGPSTDTQYF. The CDR3 nucleotides are TGTGCCAGCTCACCCCGGGGGGGTCCAAGCACAGATACGCAGTATTTT.

J is TRBJ1-2 and V is TRBV11-2; 7 bases match TRBD1. Germline V gene sequence: CDR1 SGHAT, CDR2 FQNNGV. Trimming at V came to 7 bases and at J to 7 bases, leaving 15 bases not matched to a gene. CDR3 size: 15 residues. CDR3 residues: CASTREGRQGGGYTF. The CDR3 DNA reads as TGTGCCAGCACCCGAGAGGGCCGGCAGGGGGGTGGCTACACCTTC.

Only a few counts were recorded for this clone. The V gene is TRBV7-2, the J gene TRBJ2-3; 10 bases line up with TRBD2. J gave up 0 bases and V 6 bases, and 9 bases lay outside the gene matches. The germline V gene encodes CDR1 SGHTA and CDR2 FQGNSA. The CDR3 consists of 17 residues. The CDR3, as DNA: TGTGCCAGCAGAGGGGGGGTACTAGCGGGGAGCACAGATACGCAGTATTTT. This codes for CASRGGVLAGSTDTQYF.

The V gene is TRBV28, the J gene TRBJ1-5; 10 positions agree with TRBD1. V lost 6 bases and J lost 2; bases outside the gene matches: 7. The CDR3 sequence is 16 residues long. CDR1 is MDHEN and CDR2 is SYDVKM in the germline V gene. CDR3 in DNA: TGTGCCAGCAGAGCCGGGACAGGGGTGGGCAATCAGCCCCAGCATTTT. This encodes CASRAGTGVGNQPQHF.

This chain joins TRBV2 and TRBJ1-2; D gene uncertain. The CDR3 is 13 residues long. V shed 8 bases and J shed 9 bases, with 19 bases lying between them. Per the germline V gene, CDR1 is SNHLY and CDR2 is FYNNEI. The CDR3 DNA sequence: TGTGCCAGCTCCCTCCGTAAGCTAGTTAGCTACACCTTC. It specifies CASSLRKLVSYTF.

The table lists this clone with a count of one. The chain is built from TRBV28 and TRBJ2-3, with D possibly matching TRBD1 (6 bases). Per germline, CDR1 MDHEN and CDR2 SYDVKM. Trimming took 8 bases from V and 0 from J, leaving 15 bases between them. This CDR3 region has 15 residues. In DNA form, the CDR3 reads TGTGCCAGCCAACACCGGGACATGAGCACAGATACGCAGTATTTT. It yields the protein CASQHRDMSTDTQYF. Supplemented by reference TRBV28 and TRBJ2-3, the full variable domain reads DVKVTQSSRYLVKRTGEKVFLECVQDMDHENMFWYRQDPGLGLRLIYFSYDVKMKEKGDIPEGYSVSREKKERFSLILESASTNQTSMYLCASQHRDMSTDTQYFGPGTRLTVL.

The chain uses TRBV30 and TRBJ2-5; 8 nucleotides agree with TRBD1. The CDR3 extends over 17 amino acids. V gave up 1 base and J gave up 5 bases; unmatched junction bases: 15. Germline V lookup: CDR1 GTSNPN, CDR2 SVGIG (reference sequence). In DNA form, the CDR3 reads TGTGCCTGGAGTGCAAACTTAGGACAGGGTTTGTTGGAGACCCAGTACTTC. This gives the protein CAWSANLGQGLLETQYF.

The rearrangement uses TRBV9 and TRBJ2-3, with D maybe TRBD1 (6 bases). Germline values: CDR1 SGDLS, CDR2 YYNGEE. V lost 3 bases and J 2 bases, leaving 16 bases between the germline ends. This CDR3 has 16 residues. Here the CDR3 reads CASSAPPTGFTDTQYF. CDR3 bases: TGTGCCAGCAGCGCCCCTCCGACAGGTTTCACAGATACGCAGTATTTT.

The gene calls are TRBV6-1 and TRBJ1-3; 9 nucleotides align to TRBD1. Germline V gene lookup returns CDR1 MNHNS and CDR2 SASEGT. Trimming took 3 bases from V and 8 from J; bases not matched to a gene: 8. This CDR3 spans 15 amino acids. The CDR3, as DNA: TGTGCCAGCAGTGATTCGGGACAGGGTGCCCACACCATATATTTT. This gives the protein CASSDSGQGAHTIYF.

This clone was recorded a few times. The CDR3 nucleotides are TGTGCCAGCAGCTCCGGGACTAGCGGGGGTGCTTCCTACAATGAGCAGTTCTTC. This sequence encodes CASSSGTSGGASYNEQFF. The chain uses TRBV7-9 and TRBJ2-1; TRBD2 matches at 14 bases. Losses at the gene ends were 4 bases for V and 1 base for J; bases not matched to a gene: 6. Looked up from germline, CDR1 is SEHNR and CDR2 is FQNEAQ (reference sequence). This CDR3 contains 18 residues.

The chain links TRBV18 to TRBJ1-2; the match to TRBD1 covers 10 bases. The CDR3 is 16 amino acids. Germline V gene sequence: CDR1 KGHSH, CDR2 LQKENI. Trimming at V came to 3 bases and at J to 2 bases, leaving 6 bases not matched to a gene. The CDR3: CASSPRTGGSNYGYTF. DNA for the CDR3: TGTGCCAGCTCACCTCGGACAGGGGGTTCAAACTATGGCTACACCTTC. The complete variable domain, with remaining parts taken from reference TRBV18 and TRBJ1-2, reads NAGVMQNPRHLVRRRGQEARLRCSPMKGHSHVYWYRQLPEEGLKFMVYLQKENIIDESGMPKERFSAEFPKEGPSILRIQQVVRGDSAAYFCASSPRTGGSNYGYTFGSGTRLTVV.

The chain has TRBV9 and TRBJ2-2; the match to TRBD1 covers 9 bases. The J segment lost 5 bases and the V segment lost 0 bases, leaving 5 bases of the junction unmatched. Per germline, CDR1 SGDLS and CDR2 YYNGEE. The CDR3 has 16 amino acids. The CDR3 coding sequence is TGTGCCAGCAGCGTAGAACAGGGGGCGAGGACCGGGGAGCTGTTTTTT. It is translated as CASSVEQGARTGELFF. The complete variable domain, with remaining parts taken from reference TRBV9 and TRBJ2-2, reads DSGVTQTPKHLITATGQRVTLRCSPRSGDLSVYWYQQSLDQGLQFLIQYYNGEERAKGNILERFSAQQFPDLHSELNLSSLELGDSALYFCASSVEQGARTGELFFGEGSRLTVL.

V and J are TRBV19 and TRBJ1-5; weak D call: TRBD1 (5 bases). This CDR3 has 14 amino acids. The germline gives CDR1 LNHDA, CDR2 SQIVND (reference sequence). Trimming removed 2 bases at V and 1 base at J, with 6 bases between. The CDR3 protein is CASSIRGSNQPQHF. In nucleotides, the CDR3 is TGTGCCAGTAGTATAAGGGGAAGCAATCAGCCCCAGCATTTT.

The rearrangement uses TRBV9 and TRBJ2-7; weak D call: TRBD1 (6 bases). This CDR3 has 16 amino acids. Germline V gene data show CDR1 as SGDLS and CDR2 as YYNGEE. Between the trimmed V and J ends, which lost 0 bases and 2 bases, there was a span of 15 bases. The CDR3 nucleotides read TGTGCCAGCAGCGTAGCTCCTATACAGGGAACCTACGAGCAGTACTTC. Its protein product is CASSVAPIQGTYEQYF. Full variable domain (rest looked up from reference TRBV9 and TRBJ2-7): DSGVTQTPKHLITATGQRVTLRCSPRSGDLSVYWYQQSLDQGLQFLIQYYNGEERAKGNILERFSAQQFPDLHSELNLSSLELGDSALYFCASSVAPIQGTYEQYFGPGTRLTVT.

The chain carries TRBV10-3 and TRBJ1-6, with 11 bases identical to TRBD1. In germline, CDR1 is ENHRY, CDR2 SYGVKD. V was pared by 9 bases and J by 6 bases, with 7 bases of the junction left unmatched. CDR3 length: 15 amino acids. CDR3 amino acids: CAINSGTGGNSPLHF. The CDR3 DNA reads as TGTGCCATAAACTCCGGGACAGGGGGTAATTCACCCCTCCACTTT.

V usage is TRBV5-4 and J usage is TRBJ1-3; TRBD1 matches 8 bases. Germline CDR1 SGHNT, CDR2 YYREEE (reference sequence). With 5 bases clipped from V and 1 base from J, the junction kept 5 bases outside the gene matches. The length of the CDR3 is 15 residues. The CDR3, as DNA: TGTGCCAGCAGTCCGGACAGGGCGTCTGGAAACACCATATATTTT. Protein sequence: CASSPDRASGNTIYF.

V and J are TRBV28 and TRBJ1-5; D unclear. The CDR3 runs to 14 residues. The V gene's germline CDR1 is MDHEN and CDR2 SYDVKM. Between the trimmed V and J ends, which lost 3 bases and 6 bases, there was a span of 12 bases. This CDR3 reads CASSFVAGGQPQHF. CDR3 bases: TGTGCCAGCAGTTTTGTAGCCGGCGGTCAGCCCCAGCATTTT.

In its sample, this clone was seen a few times. This chain joins TRBV10-3 and TRBJ1-1; 9 bases match TRBD1. The germline V gene encodes CDR1 ENHRY and CDR2 SYGVKD. The CDR3 covers 14 residues. Trimming removed 0 bases from V and 4 bases from J; junction bases left unmatched: 0. The CDR3 protein is CAISESTGGTEAFF. CDR3 coding DNA: TGTGCCATCAGTGAGTCGACAGGGGGCACTGAAGCTTTCTTT.